Presented here are 5 T cell receptor beta chains from one specimen sequenced in a study of beta chain features in type 1 diabetes. Sequenced material consisted of expressed TCRB transcripts (all of the isolated RNA was reverse transcribed). Some clones are missing from TCRdb's copy, which holds only in-frame ones; the method was immunoSEQ multiplex PCR. Of about 350,000 clones listed, around 20% are singletons. The sample was naive CD4+ T cells from blood. The source is a woman in her late teens or twenties in good health.

This chain uses TRBV30 with TRBJ1-1; 11 bases line up with TRBD1. Germline-derived CDR1 and CDR2 are GTSNPN and SVGIG (reference sequence). J gave up 5 bases and V 2 bases, and 4 bases lay outside the gene matches. This CDR3 has 14 amino acids. CDR3 amino acids: CAWSSGTGGTEAFF. CDR3 bases: TGTGCCTGGAGTTCGGGGACAGGGGGGACTGAAGCTTTCTTT.

The chain has TRBV5-1 and TRBJ2-1; 7 nucleotides agree with TRBD1. This CDR3 contains 14 residues. CDR1 is SGHRS, CDR2 YFSETQ, per germline. J gave up 6 bases and V 4 bases, and 7 bases lay outside the gene matches. For the CDR3, the DNA is TGCGCCAGCAGCCGACCTGGACAGGCCAATGAGCAGTTCTTC. Protein sequence: CASSRPGQANEQFF.

The rearrangement links TRBV4-1 to TRBJ1-2; D is undetermined. Germline CDR1 is MGHRA and CDR2 is YSYEKL. Trimming took off 1 base at V and 3 bases at J, with 12 bases between the two ends. The CDR3 has 15 residues. CDR3 nucleotides: TGCGCCAGCAGCCAAGTTGCTGGGCCAGACTATGGCTACACCTTC. It specifies CASSQVAGPDYGYTF.

The gene calls are TRBV5-1 and TRBJ1-2; D is unclear. The CDR3 spans 15 residues. With 0 bases removed from V and 1 base from J, the gap between germline ends came to 10 bases. Germline-derived CDR1 and CDR2 are SGHRS and YFSETQ. The CDR3 DNA sequence: TGCGCCAGCAGCTTGGTGGTGGCTGATAACTATGGCTACACCTTC. Translating gives CASSLVVADNYGYTF. Together with reference TRBV5-1 and TRBJ1-2, the CDR3 gives the full variable domain: KAGVTQTPRYLIKTRGQQVTLSCSPISGHRSVSWYQQTPGQGLQFLFEYFSETQRNKGNFPGRFSGRQFSNSRSEMNVSTLELGDSALYLCASSLVVADNYGYTFGSGTRLTVV.

In nucleotides, the CDR3 is TGCGCCAGCAGCCGAAGCGGGACTAGCACAGATACGCAGTATTTT. Its protein product is CASSRSGTSTDTQYF. J is TRBJ2-3 and V is TRBV4-1; 7 bases are a match to TRBD2. This CDR3 comprises 15 residues. Germline V gene lookup returns CDR1 MGHRA and CDR2 YSYEKL. Germline trimming cut 4 bases from V and 0 bases from J; bases unmatched to any gene: 4.